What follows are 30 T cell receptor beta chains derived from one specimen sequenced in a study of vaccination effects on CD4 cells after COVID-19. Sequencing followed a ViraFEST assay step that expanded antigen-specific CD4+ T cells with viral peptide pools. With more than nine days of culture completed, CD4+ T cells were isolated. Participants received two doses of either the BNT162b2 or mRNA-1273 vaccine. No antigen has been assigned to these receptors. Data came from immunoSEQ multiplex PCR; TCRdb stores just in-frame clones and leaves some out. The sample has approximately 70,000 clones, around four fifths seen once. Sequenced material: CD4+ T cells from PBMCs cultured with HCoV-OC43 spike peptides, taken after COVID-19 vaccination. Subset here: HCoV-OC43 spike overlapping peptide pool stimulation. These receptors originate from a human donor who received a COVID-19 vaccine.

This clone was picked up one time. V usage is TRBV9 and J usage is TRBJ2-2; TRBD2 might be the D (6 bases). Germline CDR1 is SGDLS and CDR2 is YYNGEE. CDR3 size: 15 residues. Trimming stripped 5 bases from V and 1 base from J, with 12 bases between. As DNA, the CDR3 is TGTGCCAGCAGGGGGGGACGGTTGAACACCGGGGAGCTGTTTTTT. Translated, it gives CASRGGRLNTGELFF.

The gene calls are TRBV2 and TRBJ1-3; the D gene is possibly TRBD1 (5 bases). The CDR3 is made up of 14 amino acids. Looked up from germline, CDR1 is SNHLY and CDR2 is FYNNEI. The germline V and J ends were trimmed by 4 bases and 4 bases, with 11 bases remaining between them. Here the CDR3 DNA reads TGTGCCAGCAGTGGGGCAGGGTGGGGAAACACCATATATTTT. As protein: CASSGAGWGNTIYF.

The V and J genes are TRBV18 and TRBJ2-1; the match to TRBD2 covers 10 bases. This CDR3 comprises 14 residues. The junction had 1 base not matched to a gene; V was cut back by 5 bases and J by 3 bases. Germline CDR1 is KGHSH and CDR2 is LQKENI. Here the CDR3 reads CASSSSGGYNEQFF. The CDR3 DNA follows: TGTGCCAGCTCATCTAGCGGGGGCTACAATGAGCAGTTCTTC.

CDR3 sequence (DNA): TGTGCCAGCAATTTCCTAGCGGGGGGGCTGGAGACCCAGTACTTC. Encoded protein: CASNFLAGGLETQYF. The chain carries TRBV2 and TRBJ2-5, with 12 positions matching TRBD2. CDR3 length: 15 residues. CDR1 SNHLY and CDR2 FYNNEI come from the germline V gene. The J segment lost 5 bases and the V segment lost 7 bases, leaving 8 bases of the junction unmatched.

The CDR3, as DNA: TGTGCCAGCAGCAATGGACAGGGCCACTATGGCTACACCTTC. Its translation is CASSNGQGHYGYTF. The chain recombines TRBV3-1 (or the pseudogene TRBV3-2) with TRBJ1-2, with 8 bases identical to TRBD1. Unmatched junction bases numbered 5, after V lost 5 bases and J lost 3 bases. The CDR3 is made up of 14 amino acids. CDR1 LGHDT and CDR2 YNNKEL come from the germline V gene (reference sequence).

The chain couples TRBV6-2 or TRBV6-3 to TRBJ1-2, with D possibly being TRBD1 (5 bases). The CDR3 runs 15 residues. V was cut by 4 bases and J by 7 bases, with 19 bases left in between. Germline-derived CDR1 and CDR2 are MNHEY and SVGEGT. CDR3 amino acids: CASSSSGRSPLGYTF. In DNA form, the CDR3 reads TGTGCCAGCAGTTCCTCGGGACGAAGCCCACTTGGCTACACCTTC.

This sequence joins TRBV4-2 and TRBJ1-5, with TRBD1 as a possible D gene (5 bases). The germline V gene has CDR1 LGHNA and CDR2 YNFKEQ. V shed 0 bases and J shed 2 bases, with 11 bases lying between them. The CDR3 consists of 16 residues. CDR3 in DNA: TGTGCCAGCAGCCAAGATAGAGGGGATGGCAATCAGCCCCAGCATTTT. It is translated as CASSQDRGDGNQPQHF.

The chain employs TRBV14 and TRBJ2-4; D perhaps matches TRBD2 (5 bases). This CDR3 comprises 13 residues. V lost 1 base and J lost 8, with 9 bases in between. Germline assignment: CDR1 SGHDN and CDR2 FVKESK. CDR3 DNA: TGTGCCAGCAGCCAAGCCACCGGGGACATTCAGTACTTC. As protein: CASSQATGDIQYF. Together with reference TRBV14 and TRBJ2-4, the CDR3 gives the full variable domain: EAGVTQFPSHSVIEKGQTVTLRCDPISGHDNLYWYRRVMGKEIKFLLHFVKESKQDESGMPNNRFLAERTGGTYSTLKVQPAELEDSGVYFCASSQATGDIQYFGAGTRLSVL.

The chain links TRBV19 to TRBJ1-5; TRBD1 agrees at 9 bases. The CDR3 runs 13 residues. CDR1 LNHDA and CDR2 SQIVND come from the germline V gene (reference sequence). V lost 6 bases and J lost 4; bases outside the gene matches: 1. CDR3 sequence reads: CASRTGGNQPQHF. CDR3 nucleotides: TGTGCCAGTAGGACAGGGGGGAATCAGCCCCAGCATTTT.

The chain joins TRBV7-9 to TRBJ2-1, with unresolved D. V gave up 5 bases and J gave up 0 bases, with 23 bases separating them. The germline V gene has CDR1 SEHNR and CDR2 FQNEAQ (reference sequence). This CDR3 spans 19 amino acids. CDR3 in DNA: TGTGCCAGCAGCAATAAGATAGGTTGGCGGTCCAGCTCCTACAATGAGCAGTTCTTC. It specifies CASSNKIGWRSSSYNEQFF. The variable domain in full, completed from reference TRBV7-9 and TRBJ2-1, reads DTGVSQNPRHKITKRGQNVTFRCDPISEHNRLYWYRQTLGQGPEFLTYFQNEAQLEKSRLLSDRFSAERPKGSFSTLEIQRTEQGDSAMYLCASSNKIGWRSSSYNEQFFGPGTRLTVL.

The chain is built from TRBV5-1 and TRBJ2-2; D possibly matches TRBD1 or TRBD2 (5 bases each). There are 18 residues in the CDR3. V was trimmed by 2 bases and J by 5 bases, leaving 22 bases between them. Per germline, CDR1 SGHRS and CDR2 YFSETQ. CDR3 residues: CASSLSPPPGSETGELFF. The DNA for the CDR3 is TGCGCCAGCAGCTTATCCCCTCCCCCAGGGAGTGAAACCGGGGAGCTGTTTTTT.

The CDR3 nucleotides read TGTGCCAGCTCACCATACGAGGATTCACCCCTCCACTTT. Amino acid sequence: CASSPYEDSPLHF. The chain uses TRBV18 and TRBJ1-6, with unresolved D. The CDR3 totals 13 residues. CDR1 and CDR2 (germline): KGHSH, LQKENI. V gave up 2 bases and J gave up 8 bases, with 7 bases separating them.

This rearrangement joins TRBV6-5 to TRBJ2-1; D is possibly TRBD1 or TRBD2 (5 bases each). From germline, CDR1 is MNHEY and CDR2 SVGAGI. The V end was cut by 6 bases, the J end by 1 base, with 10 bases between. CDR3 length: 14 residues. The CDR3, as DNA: TGTGCCAGCAGGGGGACCGGGTCCTACAATGAGCAGTTCTTC. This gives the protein CASRGTGSYNEQFF.

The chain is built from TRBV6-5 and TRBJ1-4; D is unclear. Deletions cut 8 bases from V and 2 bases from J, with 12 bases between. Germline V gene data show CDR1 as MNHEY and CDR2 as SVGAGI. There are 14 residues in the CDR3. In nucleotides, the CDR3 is TGTGCCAGCTCGCGGAGGGAGACTAATGAAAAACTGTTTTTT. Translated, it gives CASSRRETNEKLFF.

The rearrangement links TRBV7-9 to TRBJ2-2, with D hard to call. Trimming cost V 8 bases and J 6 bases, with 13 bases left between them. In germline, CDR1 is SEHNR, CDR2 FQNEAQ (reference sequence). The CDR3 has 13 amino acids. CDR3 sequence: CASPRRQSGELFF. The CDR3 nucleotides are TGTGCCAGCCCAAGACGGCAATCCGGGGAGCTGTTTTTT.

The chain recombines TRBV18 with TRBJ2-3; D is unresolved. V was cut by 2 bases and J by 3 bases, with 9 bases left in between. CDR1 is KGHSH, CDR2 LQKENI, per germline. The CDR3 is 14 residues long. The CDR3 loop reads CASSPAVQTDTQYF. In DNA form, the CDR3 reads TGTGCCAGCTCACCAGCAGTCCAGACAGATACGCAGTATTTT.

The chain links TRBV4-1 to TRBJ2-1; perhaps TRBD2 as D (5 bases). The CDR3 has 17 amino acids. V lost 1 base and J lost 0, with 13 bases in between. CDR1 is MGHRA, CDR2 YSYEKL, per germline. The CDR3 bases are TGCGCCAGCAGCCAAGCAGTCGGGGTGAGCTCCTACAATGAGCAGTTCTTC. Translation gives CASSQAVGVSSYNEQFF.

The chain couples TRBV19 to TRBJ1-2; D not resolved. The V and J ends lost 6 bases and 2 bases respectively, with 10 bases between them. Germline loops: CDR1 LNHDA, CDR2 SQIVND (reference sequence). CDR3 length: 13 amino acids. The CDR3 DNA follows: TGTGCCAGTAGGAGGGATAGAAACTATGGCTACACCTTC. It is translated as CASRRDRNYGYTF.

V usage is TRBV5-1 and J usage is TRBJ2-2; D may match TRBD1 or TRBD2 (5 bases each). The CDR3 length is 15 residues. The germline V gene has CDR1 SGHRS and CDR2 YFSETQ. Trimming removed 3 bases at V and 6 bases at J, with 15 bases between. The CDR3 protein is CASSWQGVEAGELFF. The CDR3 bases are TGCGCCAGCAGCTGGCAGGGTGTGGAGGCCGGGGAGCTGTTTTTT.

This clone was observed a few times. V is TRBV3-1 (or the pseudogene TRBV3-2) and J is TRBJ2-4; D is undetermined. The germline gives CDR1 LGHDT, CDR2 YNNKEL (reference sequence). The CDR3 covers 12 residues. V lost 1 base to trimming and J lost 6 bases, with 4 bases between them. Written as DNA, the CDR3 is TGTGCCAGCAGCCAAGGGGCAAACATTCAGTACTTC. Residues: CASSQGANIQYF.

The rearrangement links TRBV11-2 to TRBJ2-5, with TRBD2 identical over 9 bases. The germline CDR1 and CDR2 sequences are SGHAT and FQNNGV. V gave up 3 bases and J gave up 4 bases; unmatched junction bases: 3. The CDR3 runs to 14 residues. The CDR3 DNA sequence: TGTGCCAGCAGCTTCGGCGGGGGGGCAGAGACCCAGTACTTC. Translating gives CASSFGGGAETQYF.

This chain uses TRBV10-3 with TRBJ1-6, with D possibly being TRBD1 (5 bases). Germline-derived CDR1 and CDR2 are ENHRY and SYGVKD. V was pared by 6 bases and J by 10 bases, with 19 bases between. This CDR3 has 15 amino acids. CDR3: CAISPATAPNSPLHF. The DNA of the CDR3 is TGTGCCATCAGCCCCGCGACAGCGCCGAACTCACCCCTCCACTTT.

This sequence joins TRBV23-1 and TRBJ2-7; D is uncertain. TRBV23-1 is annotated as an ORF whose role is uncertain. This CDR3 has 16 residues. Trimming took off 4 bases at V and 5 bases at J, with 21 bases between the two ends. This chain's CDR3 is CASSPPDGNEEHEQYV. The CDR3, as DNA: TGCGCCAGCAGTCCCCCGGACGGAAACGAGGAGCACGAGCAGTACGTC.

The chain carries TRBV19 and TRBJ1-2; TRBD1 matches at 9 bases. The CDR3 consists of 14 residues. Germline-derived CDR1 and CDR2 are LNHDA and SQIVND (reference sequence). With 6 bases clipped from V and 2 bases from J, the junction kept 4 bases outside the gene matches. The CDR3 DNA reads TGTGCCAGTAGGGGGACAGGGAAGAACTATGGCTACACCTTC. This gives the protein CASRGTGKNYGYTF.

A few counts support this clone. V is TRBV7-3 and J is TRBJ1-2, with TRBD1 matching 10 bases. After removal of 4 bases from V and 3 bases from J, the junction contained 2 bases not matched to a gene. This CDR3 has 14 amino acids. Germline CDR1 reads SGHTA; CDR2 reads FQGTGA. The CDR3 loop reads CASSSGTGDYGYTF. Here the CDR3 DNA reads TGTGCCAGCAGCTCCGGGACAGGGGACTATGGCTACACCTTC.

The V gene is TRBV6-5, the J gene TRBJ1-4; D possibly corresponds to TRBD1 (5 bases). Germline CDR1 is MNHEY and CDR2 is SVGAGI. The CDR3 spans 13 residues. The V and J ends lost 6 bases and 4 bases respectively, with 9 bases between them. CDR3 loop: CASRGPNNEKLFF. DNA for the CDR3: TGTGCCAGCAGGGGACCGAATAATGAAAAACTGTTTTTT.

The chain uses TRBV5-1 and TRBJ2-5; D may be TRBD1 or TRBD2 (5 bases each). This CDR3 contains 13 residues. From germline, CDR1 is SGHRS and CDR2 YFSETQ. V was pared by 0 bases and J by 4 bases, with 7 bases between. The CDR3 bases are TGCGCCAGCAGCTTGGGAGGGGCAGAGACCCAGTACTTC. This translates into CASSLGGAETQYF.

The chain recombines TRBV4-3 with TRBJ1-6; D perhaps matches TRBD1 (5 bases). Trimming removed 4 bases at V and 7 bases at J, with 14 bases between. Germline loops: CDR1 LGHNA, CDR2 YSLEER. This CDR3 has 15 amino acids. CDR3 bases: TGCGCCAGCAGCCTGTCGGGACCCCTGAATTCACCCCTCCACTTT. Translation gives CASSLSGPLNSPLHF.

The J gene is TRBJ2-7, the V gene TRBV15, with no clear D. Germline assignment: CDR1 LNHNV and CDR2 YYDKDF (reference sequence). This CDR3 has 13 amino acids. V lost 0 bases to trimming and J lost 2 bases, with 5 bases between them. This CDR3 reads CATSRDWAYEQYV. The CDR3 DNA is TGTGCCACCAGCAGAGATTGGGCCTACGAGCAGTACGTC.

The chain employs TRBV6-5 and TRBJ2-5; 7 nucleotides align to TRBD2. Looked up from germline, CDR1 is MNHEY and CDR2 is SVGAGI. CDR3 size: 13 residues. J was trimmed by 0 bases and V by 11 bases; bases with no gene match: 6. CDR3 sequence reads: CASALADQETQYF. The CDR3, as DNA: TGTGCCTCCGCCCTAGCGGACCAAGAGACCCAGTACTTC.